Below, 6 T cell receptor beta chains from the same sample are listed, as sequenced in a study of T-cell memory formation after mild COVID-19 listed by TCRdb under 2021. Preparation of the library involved 5' RACE. The listed sequencing device is Illumina NovaSeq 6000. The public reads were quality trimmed at Q25 with fastp and then assembled into clones with MiXCR by TCRdb, keeping productive beta chains. Each CDR3 protein appears once, grouped with its most common genes and DNA. The sample data list under 350,000 distinct CDR3 sequences, and roughly 17% of these were observed just once. The ten largest account for 22% of the sample. The sample was PBMCs or a T cell subset sorted from them (not recorded which). The receptors stem from a man aged 18 to 30 who had mild COVID-19 (a few samples of this study predate the infection). The sample titles of this study are shuffled in the database, so cell type and time point are left out; the donor was told from shared clones.

The rearrangement links TRBV6-2 or TRBV6-3 to TRBJ1-5, with D unclear. Germline V gene data show CDR1 as MNHEY and CDR2 as SVGEGT. This CDR3 has 15 amino acids. Trimming pared 6 bases from V and 5 bases from J, leaving 17 bases between. CDR3 DNA: TGTGCCAGCAGAGTACAAGGTAGATCCTATCAGCCCCAGCATTTT. Translating gives CASRVQGRSYQPQHF.

This clonotype was observed a handful of times. V is TRBV28 and J is TRBJ2-7, with 7 bases that match TRBD1. Germline lookup yields CDR1 MDHEN and CDR2 SYDVKM. Trimming at V came to 6 bases and at J to 0 bases, leaving 8 bases not matched to a gene. CDR3 size: 15 residues. CDR3: CASSETGYSSYEQYV. The DNA of the CDR3 is TGTGCCAGCAGCGAGACAGGGTATAGCTCCTACGAGCAGTACGTC.

This clonotype was seen only a few times. This chain connects TRBV5-1 to TRBJ1-3; no definite D call. Trimming removed 3 bases at V and 3 bases at J, with 13 bases between. Germline V CDR1 and CDR2: SGHRS, YFSETQ. This CDR3 comprises 15 residues. In DNA, the CDR3 is TGCGCCAGCAGCTATGACAATTCCGGTGGAAACACCATATATTTT. It is translated as CASSYDNSGGNTIYF.

The J gene is TRBJ1-2, the V gene TRBV20-1; 10 bases fit TRBD1. The junction had 7 bases not matched to a gene; V was cut back by 4 bases and J by 2 bases. Germline V CDR1 and CDR2: DFQATT, SNEGSKA (reference sequence). CDR3 length: 15 residues. CDR3 sequence (DNA): TGCAGTGCTACCTCTGGGACAGGGGTCAACTATGGCTACACCTTC. The encoded protein is CSATSGTGVNYGYTF.

This clonotype was seen more than once but under ten times. This rearrangement joins TRBV7-2 to TRBJ2-7, with a weak D call TRBD1 (7 bases). Germline lookup yields CDR1 SGHTA and CDR2 FQGNSA. CDR3 size: 15 residues. With 1 base removed from V and 2 bases from J, the gap between germline ends came to 12 bases. The CDR3 sequence is CASSLGGTAAYEQYF. The CDR3, as DNA: TGTGCCAGCAGCTTAGGCGGGACAGCCGCCTACGAGCAGTACTTC.

The gene calls are TRBV6-2 or TRBV6-3 and TRBJ1-1, with D maybe TRBD1 (6 bases). The germline gives CDR1 MNHEY, CDR2 SVGEGT. V lost 1 base to trimming and J lost 0 bases, with 9 bases between them. The CDR3 runs to 15 residues. The CDR3 DNA sequence: TGTGCCAGCAGTTACTTTCAGGGGATGAACACTGAAGCTTTCTTT. Protein sequence: CASSYFQGMNTEAFF.